The clone carrying this T cell receptor beta chain was recorded many times. V was clipped by 6 bases and J by 1 base, with 18 bases between them. In germline, CDR1 is SQVTM, CDR2 ANQGSEA. The CDR3 spans 15 residues. The SP2 primer and nested alpha and beta constant region primers amplified ligated cDNA in four rounds. MiXCR was run by TCRdb on the 5' RACE reads, yielding one entry per CDR3 protein. The sample shows 45,000 to 55,000 distinct CDR3 sequences, roughly 4.7% of them seen only once. This sample is part of a study of naive and memory T cell subsets. TCR cDNA received a 3' ligated oligonucleotide that carried a UMI. Whole blood, 2.5 ml, came from adult healthy volunteers. Unsorted total RNA, roughly 1 to 1000 ng, was DNase treated before reverse transcription.

The clonotype was recovered from a female donor in good health. The chain recombines TRBV29-1 with TRBJ2-5, with no clear D. Written as DNA, the CDR3 is TGCAGCGTGGCCCCGTTATCGAGCAGCCAAGAGACCCAGTACTTC. Translating it yields CSVAPLSSSQETQYF.